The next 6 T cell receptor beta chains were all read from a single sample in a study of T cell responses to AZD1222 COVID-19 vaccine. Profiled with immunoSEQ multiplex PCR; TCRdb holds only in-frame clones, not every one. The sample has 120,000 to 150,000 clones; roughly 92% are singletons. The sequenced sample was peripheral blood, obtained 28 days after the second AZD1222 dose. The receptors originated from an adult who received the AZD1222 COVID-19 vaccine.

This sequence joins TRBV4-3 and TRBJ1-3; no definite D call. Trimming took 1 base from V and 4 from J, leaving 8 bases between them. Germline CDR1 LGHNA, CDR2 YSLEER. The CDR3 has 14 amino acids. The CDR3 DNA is TGCGCCAGCAGCCAAGCCCGTACGGGAAACACCATATATTTT. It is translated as CASSQARTGNTIYF.

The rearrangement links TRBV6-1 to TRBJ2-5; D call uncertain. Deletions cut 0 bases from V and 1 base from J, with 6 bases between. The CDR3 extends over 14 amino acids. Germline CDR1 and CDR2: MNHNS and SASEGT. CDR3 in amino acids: CASSEATRQETQYF. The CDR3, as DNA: TGTGCCAGCAGTGAAGCGACACGCCAAGAGACCCAGTACTTC.

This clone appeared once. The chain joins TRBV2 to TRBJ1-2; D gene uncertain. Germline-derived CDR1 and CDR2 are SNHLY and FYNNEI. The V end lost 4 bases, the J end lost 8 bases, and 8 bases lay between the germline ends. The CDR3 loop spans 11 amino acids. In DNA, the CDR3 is TGTGCCAGCAGTGTAGGGCCCGGCTACACCTTC. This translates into CASSVGPGYTF.

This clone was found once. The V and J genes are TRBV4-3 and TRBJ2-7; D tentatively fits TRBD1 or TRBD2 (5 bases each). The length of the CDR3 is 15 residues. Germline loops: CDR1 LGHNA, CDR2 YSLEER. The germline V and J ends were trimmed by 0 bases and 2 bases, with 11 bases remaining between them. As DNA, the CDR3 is TGCGCCAGCAGCCAAGAAGGGACCGAGGCCTACGAGCAGTACTTC. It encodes CASSQEGTEAYEQYF.

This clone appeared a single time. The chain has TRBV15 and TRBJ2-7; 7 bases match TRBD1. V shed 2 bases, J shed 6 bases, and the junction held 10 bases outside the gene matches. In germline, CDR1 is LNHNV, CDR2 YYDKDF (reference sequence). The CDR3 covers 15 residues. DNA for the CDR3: TGTGCCACCAGCAGATACCCAGGGGGTTTCGGCGAGCAGTACTTC. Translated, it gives CATSRYPGGFGEQYF.

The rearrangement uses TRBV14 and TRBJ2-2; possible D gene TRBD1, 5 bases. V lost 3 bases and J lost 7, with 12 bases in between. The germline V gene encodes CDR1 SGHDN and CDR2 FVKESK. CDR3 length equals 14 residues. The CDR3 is CASSHFRVGGELFF. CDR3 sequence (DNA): TGTGCCAGCAGCCACTTCAGGGTAGGCGGGGAGCTGTTTTTT. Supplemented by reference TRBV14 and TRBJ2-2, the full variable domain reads EAGVTQFPSHSVIEKGQTVTLRCDPISGHDNLYWYRRVMGKEIKFLLHFVKESKQDESGMPNNRFLAERTGGTYSTLKVQPAELEDSGVYFCASSHFRVGGELFFGEGSRLTVL.